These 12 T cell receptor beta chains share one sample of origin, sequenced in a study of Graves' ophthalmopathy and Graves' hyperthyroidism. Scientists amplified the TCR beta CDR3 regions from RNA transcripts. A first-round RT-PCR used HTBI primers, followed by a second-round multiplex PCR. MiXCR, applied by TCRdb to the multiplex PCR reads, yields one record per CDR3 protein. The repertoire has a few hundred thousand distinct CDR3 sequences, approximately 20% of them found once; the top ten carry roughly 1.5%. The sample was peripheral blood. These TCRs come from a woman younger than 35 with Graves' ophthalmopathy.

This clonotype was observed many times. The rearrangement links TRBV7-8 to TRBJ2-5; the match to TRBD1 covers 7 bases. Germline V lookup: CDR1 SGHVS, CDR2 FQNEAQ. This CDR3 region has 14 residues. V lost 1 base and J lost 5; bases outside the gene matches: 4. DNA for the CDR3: TGTGCCAGCAGCTTAGGGACAGGTCCGGAGACCCAGTACTTC. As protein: CASSLGTGPETQYF.

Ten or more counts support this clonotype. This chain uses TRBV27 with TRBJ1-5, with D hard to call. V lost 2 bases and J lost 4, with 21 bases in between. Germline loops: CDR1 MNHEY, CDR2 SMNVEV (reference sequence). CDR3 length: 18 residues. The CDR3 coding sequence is TGTGCCAGCAGTTTACGGCCCCGGTCAGGACGGGATAATCAGCCCCAGCATTTT. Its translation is CASSLRPRSGRDNQPQHF.

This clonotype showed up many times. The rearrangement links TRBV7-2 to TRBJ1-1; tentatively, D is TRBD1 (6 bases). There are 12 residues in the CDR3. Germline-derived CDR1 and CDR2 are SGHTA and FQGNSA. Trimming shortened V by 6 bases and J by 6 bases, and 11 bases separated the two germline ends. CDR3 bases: TGTGCCAGCAGACCAGGGGTCGCTGAAGCTTTCTTT. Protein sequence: CASRPGVAEAFF.

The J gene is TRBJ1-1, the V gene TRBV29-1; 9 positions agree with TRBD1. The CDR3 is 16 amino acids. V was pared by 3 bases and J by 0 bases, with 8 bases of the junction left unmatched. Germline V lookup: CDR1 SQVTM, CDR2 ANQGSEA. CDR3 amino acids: CSVDVRQGEVNTEAFF. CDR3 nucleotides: TGCAGCGTTGACGTTCGACAGGGGGAGGTGAACACTGAAGCTTTCTTT. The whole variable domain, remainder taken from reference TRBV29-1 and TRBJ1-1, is SAVISQKPSRDICQRGTSLTIQCQVDSQVTMMFWYRQQPGQSLTLIATANQGSEATYESGFVIDKFPISRPNLTFSTLTVSNMSPEDSSIYLCSVDVRQGEVNTEAFFGQGTRLTVV.

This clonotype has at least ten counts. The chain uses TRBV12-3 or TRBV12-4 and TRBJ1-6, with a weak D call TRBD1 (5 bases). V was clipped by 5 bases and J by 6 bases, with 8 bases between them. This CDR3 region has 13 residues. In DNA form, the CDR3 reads TGTGCCAGCAGTGGACAAATTAATTCACCCCTCCACTTT. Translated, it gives CASSGQINSPLHF.

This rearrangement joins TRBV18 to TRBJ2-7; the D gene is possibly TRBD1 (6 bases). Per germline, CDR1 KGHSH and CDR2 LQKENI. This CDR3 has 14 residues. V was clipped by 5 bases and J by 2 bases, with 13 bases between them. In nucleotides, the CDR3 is TGTGCCAGCTCATTACGGACAGACCCCTACGAGCAGTACTTC. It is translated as CASSLRTDPYEQYF.

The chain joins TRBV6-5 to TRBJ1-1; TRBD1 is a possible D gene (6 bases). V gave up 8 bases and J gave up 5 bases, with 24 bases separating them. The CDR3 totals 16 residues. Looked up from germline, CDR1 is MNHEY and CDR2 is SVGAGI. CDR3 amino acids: CASVTKRGPKRTEAFF. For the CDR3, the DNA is TGTGCCAGCGTTACGAAACGGGGGCCTAAGAGGACTGAAGCTTTCTTT.

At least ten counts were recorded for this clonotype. The CDR3 DNA is TGTGCCAGCAGTTACCTACGAGGGGGGTGCTACGAGCAGTACTTC. As protein: CASSYLRGGCYEQYF. The chain has TRBV6-5 and TRBJ2-7; D might be TRBD1 or TRBD2, each matching 6 bases. V lost 2 bases and J 3 bases, leaving 14 bases between the germline ends. The CDR3 is 15 residues long. Germline CDR1 and CDR2: MNHEY and SVGAGI.

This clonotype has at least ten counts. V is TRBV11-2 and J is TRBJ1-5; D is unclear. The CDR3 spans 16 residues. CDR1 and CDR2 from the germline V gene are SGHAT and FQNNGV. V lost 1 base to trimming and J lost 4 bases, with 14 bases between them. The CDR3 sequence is CASSLGSSAFNQPQHF. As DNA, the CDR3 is TGTGCCAGCAGCTTAGGATCTTCGGCCTTTAATCAGCCCCAGCATTTT.

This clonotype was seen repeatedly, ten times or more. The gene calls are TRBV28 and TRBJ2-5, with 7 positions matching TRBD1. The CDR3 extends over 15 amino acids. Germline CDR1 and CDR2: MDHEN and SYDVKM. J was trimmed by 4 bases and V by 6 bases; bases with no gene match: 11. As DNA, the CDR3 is TGTGCCAGCAGACGGGACAGACATCTTGGAGAGACCCAGTACTTC. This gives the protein CASRRDRHLGETQYF.

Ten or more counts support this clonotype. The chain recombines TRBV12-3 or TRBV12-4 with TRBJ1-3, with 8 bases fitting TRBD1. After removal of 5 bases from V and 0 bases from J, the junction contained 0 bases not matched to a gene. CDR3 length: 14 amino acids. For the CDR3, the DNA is TGTGCCAGCAGTACAGGGGGCTCTGGAAACACCATATATTTT. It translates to CASSTGGSGNTIYF.

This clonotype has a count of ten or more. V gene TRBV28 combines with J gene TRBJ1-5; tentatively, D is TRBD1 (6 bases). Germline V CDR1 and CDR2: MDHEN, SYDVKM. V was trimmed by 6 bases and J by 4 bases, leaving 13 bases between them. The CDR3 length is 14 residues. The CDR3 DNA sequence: TGTGCCAGCAGCCCCAGGGGTTGGAATCAGCCCCAGCATTTT. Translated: CASSPRGWNQPQHF.